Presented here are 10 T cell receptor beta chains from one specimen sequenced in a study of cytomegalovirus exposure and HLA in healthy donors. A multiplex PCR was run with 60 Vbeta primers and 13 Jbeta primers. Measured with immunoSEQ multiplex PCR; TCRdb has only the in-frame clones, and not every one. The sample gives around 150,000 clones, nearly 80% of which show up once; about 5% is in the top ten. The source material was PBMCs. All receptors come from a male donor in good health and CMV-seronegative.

The CDR3 protein is CASSALSGTNTEAFF. CDR3 bases: TGCGCCAGCAGCGCACTTTCCGGGACTAACACTGAAGCTTTCTTT. The rearrangement uses TRBV5-1 and TRBJ1-1; D is possibly TRBD1 (5 bases). The CDR3 loop spans 15 amino acids. Germline CDR1 reads SGHRS; CDR2 reads YFSETQ. V was trimmed by 4 bases and J by 2 bases, leaving 15 bases between them.

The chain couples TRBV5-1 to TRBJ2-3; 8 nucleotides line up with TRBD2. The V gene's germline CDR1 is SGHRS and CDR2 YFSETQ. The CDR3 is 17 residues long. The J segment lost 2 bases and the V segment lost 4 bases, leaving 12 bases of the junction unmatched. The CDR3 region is CASSPRGAGDTTDTQYF. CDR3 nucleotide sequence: TGCGCCAGCAGCCCCCGGGGAGCGGGGGATACCACAGATACGCAGTATTTT.

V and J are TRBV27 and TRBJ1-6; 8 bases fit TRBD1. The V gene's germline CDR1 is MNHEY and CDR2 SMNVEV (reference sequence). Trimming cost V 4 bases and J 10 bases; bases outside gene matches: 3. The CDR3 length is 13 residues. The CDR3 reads CASSWTGNSPLHF. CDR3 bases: TGTGCCAGCAGTTGGACAGGGAACTCACCCCTCCACTTT.

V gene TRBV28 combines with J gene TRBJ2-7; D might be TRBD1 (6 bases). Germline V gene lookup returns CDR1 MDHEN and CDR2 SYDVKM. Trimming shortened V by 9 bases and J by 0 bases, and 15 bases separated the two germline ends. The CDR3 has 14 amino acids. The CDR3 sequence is CASGQNHLSYEQYF. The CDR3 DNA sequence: TGTGCCAGTGGACAGAATCATCTCTCCTACGAGCAGTACTTC.

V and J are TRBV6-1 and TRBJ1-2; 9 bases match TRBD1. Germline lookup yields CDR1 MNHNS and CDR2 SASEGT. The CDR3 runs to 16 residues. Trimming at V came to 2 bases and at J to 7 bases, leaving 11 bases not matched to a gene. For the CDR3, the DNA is TGTGCCAGCAGTGAAACCCTCCCGGACAGGGGTTCTGGCTACACCTTC. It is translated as CASSETLPDRGSGYTF.

CDR3 bases: TGTGCCAGCAGCAGACCCCGGGGCGGGGGAGAAGAGACCCAGTACTTC. It encodes CASSRPRGGGEETQYF. This chain links TRBV7-6 with TRBJ2-5; the match to TRBD2 covers 7 bases. Germline V gene lookup returns CDR1 SGHVS and CDR2 FNYEAQ. V shed 5 bases, J shed 3 bases, and the junction held 12 bases outside the gene matches. The CDR3 has 16 amino acids.

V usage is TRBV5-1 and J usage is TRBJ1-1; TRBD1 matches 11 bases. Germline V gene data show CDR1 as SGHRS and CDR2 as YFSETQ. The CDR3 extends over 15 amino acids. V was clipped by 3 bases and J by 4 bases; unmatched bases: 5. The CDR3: CASSSSDRGPTEAFF. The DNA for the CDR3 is TGCGCCAGCAGCTCGTCGGACAGGGGGCCCACTGAAGCTTTCTTT.

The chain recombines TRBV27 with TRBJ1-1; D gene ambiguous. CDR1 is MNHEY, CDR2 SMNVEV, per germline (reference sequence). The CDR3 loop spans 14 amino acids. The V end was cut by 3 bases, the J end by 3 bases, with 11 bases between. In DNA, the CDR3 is TGTGCCAGCAGTTTCTCAGGCTCGGACACTGAAGCTTTCTTT. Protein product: CASSFSGSDTEAFF.

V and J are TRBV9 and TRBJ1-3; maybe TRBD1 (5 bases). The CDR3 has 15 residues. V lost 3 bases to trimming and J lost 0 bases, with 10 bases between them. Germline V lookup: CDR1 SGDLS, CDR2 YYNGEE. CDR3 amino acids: CASSARVTSGNTIYF. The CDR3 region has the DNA TGTGCCAGCAGCGCCAGGGTCACCTCTGGAAACACCATATATTTT.

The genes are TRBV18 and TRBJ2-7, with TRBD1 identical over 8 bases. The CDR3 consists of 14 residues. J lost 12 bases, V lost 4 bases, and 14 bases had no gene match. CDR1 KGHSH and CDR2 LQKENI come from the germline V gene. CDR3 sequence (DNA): TGTGCCAGCTCACTAGCACCGGGACAGGAGTCGTTGTACTTC. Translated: CASSLAPGQESLYF.